The table lists the clone carrying this T cell receptor beta chain with a few counts. The data derive from a study of blood T cell repertoires in COVID-19. The germline V gene has CDR1 MNHEY and CDR2 SVGAGI. The CDR3 contains 13 residues. V was shortened by 7 bases and J by 7 bases, with 11 bases between the two germline ends. In the study's own analysis: Counts of nucleated cells, estimated from reference gene primer amplification, were obtained. TCRdb's copy holds only in-frame clones and misses some; the assay was immunoSEQ multiplex PCR. That table furnishes V, J and clone size, whereas the DNA furnished D and trimming. The sample lists about 170,000 clones, roughly 70% occurring once.

The rearrangement links TRBV6-5 to TRBJ1-6; D uncertain. The sequence derives from an elderly woman with acute or convalescent COVID-19. The specimen sequenced was peripheral blood. This chain's CDR3 is CASTKHPNSPLHF. CDR3 DNA: TGTGCCAGCACAAAGCACCCAAATTCACCCCTCCACTTT.